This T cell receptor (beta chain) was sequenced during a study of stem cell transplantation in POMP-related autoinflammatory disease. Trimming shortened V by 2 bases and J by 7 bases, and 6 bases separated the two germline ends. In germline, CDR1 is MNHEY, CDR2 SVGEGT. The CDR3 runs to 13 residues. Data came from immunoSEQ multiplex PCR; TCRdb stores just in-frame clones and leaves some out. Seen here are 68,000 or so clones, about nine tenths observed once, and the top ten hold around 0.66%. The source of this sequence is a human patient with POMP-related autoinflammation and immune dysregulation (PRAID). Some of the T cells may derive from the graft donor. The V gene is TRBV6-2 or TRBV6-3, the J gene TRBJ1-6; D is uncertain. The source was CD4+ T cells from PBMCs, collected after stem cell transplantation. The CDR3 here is CASSYGYNSPLHF. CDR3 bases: TGTGCCAGCAGTTACGGTTACAATTCACCCCTCCACTTT.